The rows below give T cell receptor beta chains drawn from one sample of a study of shared clonotypes between healthy human individuals. Assay used: immunoSEQ multiplex PCR; TCRdb lists only in-frame clones, some missing. The repertoire holds roughly 1,500,000 clones, with 97% to 99% as singletons. Sequencing was performed on naive CD4+ T cells sorted from blood. All receptors derive from a man under 40 in good health. Each CDR3 is given with its conserved first and last residue. Each record gives: clone size, J gene, V gene, D gene, CDR3 length, CDR3 protein, CDR3 DNA. The D gene is left open where the match is weak. Rows may omit the clone size; those that give it use once, few, many or a size class.

clone size: -; J gene: TRBJ2-7; V gene: TRBV29-1; D gene: -; CDR3 length: 13; CDR3 protein: CSAVSREDYEQYF; CDR3 DNA: TGCAGCGCTGTAAGCAGGGAAGACTACGAGCAGTACTTC
clone size: once; J gene: TRBJ2-3; V gene: TRBV7-6; D gene: -; CDR3 length: 13; CDR3 protein: CASTPGGTDTQYF; CDR3 DNA: TGTGCCAGCACCCCCGGGGGCACAGATACGCAGTATTTT
clone size: -; J gene: TRBJ2-7; V gene: TRBV27; D gene: TRBD1; CDR3 length: 14; CDR3 protein: CASSFSDRAYEQYF; CDR3 DNA: TGTGCCAGCAGTTTCTCGGACAGGGCCTACGAGCAGTACTTC
clone size: -; J gene: TRBJ1-1; V gene: TRBV7-2; D gene: -; CDR3 length: 13; CDR3 protein: CASTFRGLTEAFF; CDR3 DNA: TGTGCCAGCACATTCCGGGGGTTAACTGAAGCTTTCTTT
clone size: -; J gene: TRBJ2-7; V gene: TRBV7-9; D gene: -; CDR3 length: 15; CDR3 protein: CASSQRGGIPYEQYF; CDR3 DNA: TGTGCCAGCAGCCAACGGGGCGGAATCCCATACGAGCAGTACTTC
clone size: -; J gene: TRBJ2-2; V gene: TRBV11-2; D gene: TRBD2; CDR3 length: 17; CDR3 protein: CASSLLWTSGNTGELFF; CDR3 DNA: TGTGCCAGCAGCTTATTATGGACTAGCGGTAACACCGGGGAGCTGTTTTTT
clone size: -; J gene: TRBJ1-5; V gene: TRBV19; D gene: -; CDR3 length: 16; CDR3 protein: CASSVNRDGRNQPQHF; CDR3 DNA: TGTGCCAGTAGTGTTAATCGGGACGGCCGGAATCAGCCCCAGCATTTT
clone size: -; J gene: TRBJ2-1; V gene: TRBV5-8; D gene: -; CDR3 length: 12; CDR3 protein: CASSPPINEQFF; CDR3 DNA: TGTGCCAGCAGCCCCCCTATCAATGAGCAGTTCTTC
clone size: -; J gene: TRBJ2-1; V gene: TRBV5-6; D gene: TRBD2; CDR3 length: 13; CDR3 protein: CASSLTSRNEQFF; CDR3 DNA: TGTGCCAGCAGCCTGACTAGCCGTAATGAGCAGTTCTTC
clone size: -; J gene: TRBJ2-5; V gene: TRBV5-6; D gene: -; CDR3 length: 14; CDR3 protein: CASSPRNRQETQYF; CDR3 DNA: TGTGCCAGCAGCCCCAGGAACCGACAAGAGACCCAGTACTTC
clone size: -; J gene: TRBJ2-6; V gene: TRBV27; D gene: -; CDR3 length: 18; CDR3 protein: CASSYLAVGRSGANVLTF; CDR3 DNA: TGTGCCAGCAGTTATCTTGCGGTTGGGCGCTCTGGGGCCAACGTCCTGACTTTC
clone size: once; J gene: TRBJ1-2; V gene: TRBV7-2; D gene: -; CDR3 length: 15; CDR3 protein: CASSLKGAPGDGYTF; CDR3 DNA: TGTGCCAGCAGCTTAAAAGGGGCCCCGGGTGACGGCTACACCTTC
clone size: -; J gene: TRBJ2-6; V gene: TRBV4-1; D gene: -; CDR3 length: 16; CDR3 protein: CASSRTVLSGANVLTF; CDR3 DNA: TGCGCCAGCAGCAGGACTGTGCTTTCTGGGGCCAACGTCCTGACTTTC
clone size: -; J gene: TRBJ2-2; V gene: TRBV18; D gene: TRBD1; CDR3 length: 15; CDR3 protein: CASSPLGTVTGELFF; CDR3 DNA: TGTGCCAGCTCACCACTTGGGACAGTCACCGGGGAGCTGTTTTTT
clone size: -; J gene: TRBJ2-5; V gene: TRBV5-1; D gene: TRBD1; CDR3 length: 17; CDR3 protein: CASSSYLQDRDQETQYF; CDR3 DNA: TGCGCCAGCAGCTCATACCTTCAAGACAGGGACCAAGAGACCCAGTACTTC
clone size: -; J gene: TRBJ2-1; V gene: TRBV5-6; D gene: -; CDR3 length: 13; CDR3 protein: CASSSAGYNEQFF; CDR3 DNA: TGTGCCAGCAGCTCGGCAGGGTACAATGAGCAGTTCTTC
clone size: -; J gene: TRBJ1-2; V gene: TRBV9; D gene: -; CDR3 length: 13; CDR3 protein: CASSVAAHYGYTF; CDR3 DNA: TGTGCCAGCAGCGTAGCTGCCCACTATGGCTACACCTTC
clone size: -; J gene: TRBJ2-1; V gene: TRBV10-3; D gene: -; CDR3 length: 16; CDR3 protein: CATAGGGADSYNEQFF; CDR3 DNA: TGTGCCACCGCTGGGGGAGGCGCCGACTCCTACAATGAGCAGTTCTTC
clone size: -; J gene: TRBJ2-1; V gene: TRBV19; D gene: -; CDR3 length: 15; CDR3 protein: CASSYSSNSYNEQFF; CDR3 DNA: TGTGCCAGTTCCTACTCTAGCAACTCCTACAATGAGCAGTTCTTC
clone size: -; J gene: TRBJ2-2; V gene: TRBV7-7; D gene: TRBD2; CDR3 length: 15; CDR3 protein: CASSPSSGTNGELFF; CDR3 DNA: TGTGCCAGCAGCCCCTCCTCAGGGACTAACGGGGAGCTGTTTTTT
clone size: -; J gene: TRBJ2-5; V gene: TRBV9; D gene: -; CDR3 length: 15; CDR3 protein: CASSVGPGYQETQYF; CDR3 DNA: TGTGCCAGCAGCGTAGGGCCGGGTTACCAAGAGACCCAGTACTTC
clone size: -; J gene: TRBJ2-7; V gene: TRBV5-1; D gene: TRBD2; CDR3 length: 16; CDR3 protein: CASSARAGRSAYEQYF; CDR3 DNA: TGCGCCAGCAGCGCGAGGGCCGGGAGGAGTGCCTACGAGCAGTACTTC
clone size: once; J gene: TRBJ2-7; V gene: TRBV6-5; D gene: TRBD2; CDR3 length: 14; CDR3 protein: CASSPTGGPNEQYF; CDR3 DNA: TGTGCCAGCAGTCCCACGGGAGGGCCCAACGAGCAGTACTTC
clone size: once; J gene: TRBJ2-7; V gene: TRBV28; D gene: TRBD2; CDR3 length: 16; CDR3 protein: CASTVAGLADFYEQYF; CDR3 DNA: TGTGCCAGCACCGTAGCGGGACTAGCGGACTTCTACGAGCAGTACTTC
clone size: -; J gene: TRBJ2-3; V gene: TRBV12-5; D gene: -; CDR3 length: 15; CDR3 protein: CASGSGRTSTDTQYF; CDR3 DNA: TGTGCTAGTGGTTCGGGGCGGACTAGCACAGATACGCAGTATTTT
clone size: -; J gene: TRBJ2-1; V gene: TRBV30; D gene: TRBD2; CDR3 length: 18; CDR3 protein: CAWSVYKGTRLGDHEQFF; CDR3 DNA: TGTGCCTGGAGTGTATACAAGGGGACTAGACTGGGGGACCATGAGCAGTTCTTC